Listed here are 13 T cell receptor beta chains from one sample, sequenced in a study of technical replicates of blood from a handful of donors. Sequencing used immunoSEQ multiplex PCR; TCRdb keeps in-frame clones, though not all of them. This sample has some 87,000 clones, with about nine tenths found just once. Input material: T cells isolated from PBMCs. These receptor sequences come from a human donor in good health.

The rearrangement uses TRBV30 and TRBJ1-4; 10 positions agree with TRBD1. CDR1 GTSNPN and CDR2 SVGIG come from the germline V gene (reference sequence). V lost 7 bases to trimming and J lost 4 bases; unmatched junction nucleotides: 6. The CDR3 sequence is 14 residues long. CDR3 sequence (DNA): TGTGCCTCCCCGGGACAGGGGAATAATGAAAAACTGTTTTTT. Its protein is CASPGQGNNEKLFF.

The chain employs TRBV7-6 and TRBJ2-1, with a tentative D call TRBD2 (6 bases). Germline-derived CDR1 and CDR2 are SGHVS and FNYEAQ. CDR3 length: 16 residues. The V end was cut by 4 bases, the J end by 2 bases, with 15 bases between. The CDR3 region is CASSSEPGEAYNEQFF. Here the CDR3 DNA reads TGTGCCAGCAGCTCCGAACCGGGGGAAGCCTACAATGAGCAGTTCTTC.

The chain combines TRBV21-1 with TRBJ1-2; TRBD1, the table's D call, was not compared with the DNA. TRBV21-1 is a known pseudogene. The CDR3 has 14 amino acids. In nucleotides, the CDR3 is TGTGCCAGCAGCAAAGATAACAGGGGTGCTGGCTACACCTTC. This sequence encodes CASSKDNRGAGYTF.

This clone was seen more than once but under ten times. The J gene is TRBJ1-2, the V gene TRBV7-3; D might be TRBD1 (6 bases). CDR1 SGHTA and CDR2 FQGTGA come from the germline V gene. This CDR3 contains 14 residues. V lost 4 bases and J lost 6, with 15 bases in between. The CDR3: CASSSRGGGDGYTF. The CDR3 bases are TGTGCCAGCAGCTCACGAGGGGGGGGAGATGGCTACACCTTC.

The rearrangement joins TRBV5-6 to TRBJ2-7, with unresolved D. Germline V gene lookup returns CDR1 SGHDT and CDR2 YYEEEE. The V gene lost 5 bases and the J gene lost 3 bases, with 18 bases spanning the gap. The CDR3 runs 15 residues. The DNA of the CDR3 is TGTGCCAGCAGTCAAATGCTTAGTACCAACTACGAGCAGTACTTC. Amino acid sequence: CASSQMLSTNYEQYF. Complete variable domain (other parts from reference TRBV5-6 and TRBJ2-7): DAGVTQSPTHLIKTRGQQVTLRCSPKSGHDTVSWYQQALGQGPQFIFQYYEEEERQRGNFPDRFSGHQFPNYSSELNVNALLLGDSALYLCASSQMLSTNYEQYFGPGTRLTVT.

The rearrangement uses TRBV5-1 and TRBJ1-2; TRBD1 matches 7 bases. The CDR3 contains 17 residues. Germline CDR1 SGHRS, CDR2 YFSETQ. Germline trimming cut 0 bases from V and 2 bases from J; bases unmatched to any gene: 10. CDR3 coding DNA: TGCGCCAGCAGCTTGGTATCTATGGGGACAGTAAACTATGGCTACACCTTC. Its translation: CASSLVSMGTVNYGYTF.

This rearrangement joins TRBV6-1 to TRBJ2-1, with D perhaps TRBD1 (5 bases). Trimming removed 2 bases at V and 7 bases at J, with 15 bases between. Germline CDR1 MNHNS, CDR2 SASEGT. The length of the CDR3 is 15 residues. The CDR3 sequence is CASSEPDRIPNEQFF. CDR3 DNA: TGTGCCAGCAGTGAACCCGACAGAATTCCTAATGAGCAGTTCTTC.

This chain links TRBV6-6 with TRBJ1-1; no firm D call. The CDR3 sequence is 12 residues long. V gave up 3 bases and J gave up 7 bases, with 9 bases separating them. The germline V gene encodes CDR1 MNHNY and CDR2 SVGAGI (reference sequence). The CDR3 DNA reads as TGTGCCAGCAGTTATGTGCCTATTGAAGCTTTCTTT. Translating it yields CASSYVPIEAFF.

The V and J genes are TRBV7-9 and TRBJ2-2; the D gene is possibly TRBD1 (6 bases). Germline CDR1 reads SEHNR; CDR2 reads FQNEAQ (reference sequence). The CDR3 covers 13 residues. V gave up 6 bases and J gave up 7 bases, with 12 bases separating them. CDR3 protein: CASSYRVDGELFF. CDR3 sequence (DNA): TGTGCCAGCAGTTACAGGGTAGACGGGGAGCTGTTTTTT. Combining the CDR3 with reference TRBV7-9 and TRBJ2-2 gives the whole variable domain DTGVSQNPRHKITKRGQNVTFRCDPISEHNRLYWYRQTLGQGPEFLTYFQNEAQLEKSRLLSDRFSAERPKGSFSTLEIQRTEQGDSAMYLCASSYRVDGELFFGEGSRLTVL.

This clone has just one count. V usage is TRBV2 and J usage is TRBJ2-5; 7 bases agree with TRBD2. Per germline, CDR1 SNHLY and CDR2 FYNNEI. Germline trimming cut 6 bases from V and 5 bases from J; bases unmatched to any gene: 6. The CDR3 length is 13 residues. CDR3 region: CASSLWGGETQYF. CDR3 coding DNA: TGTGCCAGCAGCCTCTGGGGGGGTGAGACCCAGTACTTC.

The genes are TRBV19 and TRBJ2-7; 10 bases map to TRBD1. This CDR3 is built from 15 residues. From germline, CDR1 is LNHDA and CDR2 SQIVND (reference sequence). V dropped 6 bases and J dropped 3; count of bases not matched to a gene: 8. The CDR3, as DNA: TGTGCCAGTAGCGCAGGGACAGGGGATTACTACGAGCAGTACTTC. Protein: CASSAGTGDYYEQYF. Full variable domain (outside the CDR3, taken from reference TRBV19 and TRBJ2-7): DGGITQSPKYLFRKEGQNVTLSCEQNLNHDAMYWYRQDPGQGLRLIYYSQIVNDFQKGDIAEGYSVSREKKESFPLTVTSAQKNPTAFYLCASSAGTGDYYEQYFGPGTRLTVT.

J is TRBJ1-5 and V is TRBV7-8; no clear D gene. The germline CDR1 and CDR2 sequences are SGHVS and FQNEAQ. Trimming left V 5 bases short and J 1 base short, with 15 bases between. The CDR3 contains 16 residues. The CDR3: CASSPYSLTSNQPQHF. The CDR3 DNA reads TGTGCCAGCAGCCCCTACAGTCTAACAAGCAATCAGCCCCAGCATTTT.

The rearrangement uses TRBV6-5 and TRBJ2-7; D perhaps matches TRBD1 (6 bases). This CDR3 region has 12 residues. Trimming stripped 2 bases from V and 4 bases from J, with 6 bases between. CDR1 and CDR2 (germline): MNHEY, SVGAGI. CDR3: CASSYQGYEQYF. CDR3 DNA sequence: TGTGCCAGCAGTTACCAGGGGTACGAGCAGTACTTC.